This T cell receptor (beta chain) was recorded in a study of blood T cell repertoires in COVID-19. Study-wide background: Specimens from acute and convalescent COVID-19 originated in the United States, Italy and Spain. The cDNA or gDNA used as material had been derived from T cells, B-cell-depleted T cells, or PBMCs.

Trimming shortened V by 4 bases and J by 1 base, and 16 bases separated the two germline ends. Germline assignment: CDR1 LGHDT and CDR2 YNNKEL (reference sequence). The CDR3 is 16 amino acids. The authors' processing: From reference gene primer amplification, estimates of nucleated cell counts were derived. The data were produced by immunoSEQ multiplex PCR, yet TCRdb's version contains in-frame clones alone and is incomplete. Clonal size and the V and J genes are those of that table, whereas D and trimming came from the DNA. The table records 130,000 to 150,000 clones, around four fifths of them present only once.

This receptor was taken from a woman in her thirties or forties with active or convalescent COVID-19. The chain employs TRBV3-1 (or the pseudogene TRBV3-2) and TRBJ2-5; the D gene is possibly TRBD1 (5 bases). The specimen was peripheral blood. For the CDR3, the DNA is TGTGCCAGCAGCCCATATAAAATGACAGTCCAAGAGACCCAGTACTTC. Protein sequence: CASSPYKMTVQETQYF.